The next 28 T cell receptor beta chains were all read from a single sample in a study of pediatric ulcerative colitis. Some clones are missing from TCRdb's copy, which holds only in-frame ones; the method was immunoSEQ multiplex PCR. There are about 17,000 clones in the sample; just under 75% occur only once, and roughly 3.1% lies in the top ten. The rectum was sampled with one to two pinch biopsies at colonoscopy. Specimen: gut tissue. The receptors derive from a girl under 18 with moderate ulcerative colitis.

This rearrangement joins TRBV18 to TRBJ1-1, with 9 bases aligning to TRBD1. The germline gives CDR1 KGHSH, CDR2 LQKENI. V was clipped by 3 bases and J by 3 bases; unmatched bases: 5. The CDR3 totals 15 residues. In DNA form, the CDR3 reads TGTGCCAGCTCACCGACAGGGGGTATGGACACTGAAGCTTTCTTT. Protein product: CASSPTGGMDTEAFF.

Note on this clone: One end of the junction is discordant with germline, which a read error may explain. The chain combines TRBV27 with TRBJ2-7, with D maybe TRBD2 (7 bases). Germline V CDR1 and CDR2: MNHEY, SMNVEV (reference sequence). The CDR3 totals 13 residues. The CDR3 DNA reads TGTGCCAGCAGCAGCAGGGGAGGGCGGGGGTTTGACTTC. As protein: CASSSRGGRGFDF.

This clone has a single count. In nucleotides, the CDR3 is TGCGCCAGCAGCCCAGAATACAATGAGCAGTTCTTC. It encodes CASSPEYNEQFF. The rearrangement links TRBV5-1 to TRBJ2-1; D not resolved. The CDR3 is made up of 12 amino acids. Germline lookup yields CDR1 SGHRS and CDR2 YFSETQ. Trimming shortened V by 4 bases and J by 4 bases, and 6 bases separated the two germline ends.

V is TRBV28 and J is TRBJ2-2; the match to TRBD2 covers 9 bases. Per germline, CDR1 MDHEN and CDR2 SYDVKM. The CDR3 has 16 amino acids. V lost 7 bases and J lost 0; bases outside the gene matches: 6. The CDR3 sequence is CASTPSGTANTGELFF. The CDR3 nucleotides read TGTGCCAGCACCCCTAGCGGGACCGCGAACACCGGGGAGCTGTTTTTT.

This chain links TRBV6-5 with TRBJ1-4; no clear D gene. The CDR3 contains 14 residues. The germline V gene has CDR1 MNHEY and CDR2 SVGAGI. The ends were cut back, 6 bases at V and 7 bases at J, with 15 bases in the middle. CDR3 protein: CASRREATREKLFF. CDR3 in DNA: TGTGCCAGCAGGCGTGAAGCCACCCGTGAAAAACTGTTTTTT.

This clone is classed as medium-sized. This chain connects TRBV5-1 to TRBJ2-7; tentative D call: TRBD1 (5 bases). From germline, CDR1 is SGHRS and CDR2 YFSETQ. This CDR3 is built from 17 residues. V lost 0 bases, J lost 3 bases, and 19 bases lay in between. The CDR3 coding sequence is TGCGCCAGCAGCTTGGGGACCACAGGAGCGCCTTACTACGAGCAGTACTTC. Amino acid sequence: CASSLGTTGAPYYEQYF.

The chain couples TRBV7-9 to TRBJ2-5; D is ambiguous. V lost 5 bases and J lost 1, with 2 bases in between. Per the germline V gene, CDR1 is SEHNR and CDR2 is FQNEAQ (reference sequence). This CDR3 comprises 11 residues. The CDR3 spells CASSLQETQYF. In nucleotides, the CDR3 is TGTGCCAGCAGCCTCCAAGAGACCCAGTACTTC. Full variable domain (missing parts from reference TRBV7-9 and TRBJ2-5): DTGVSQNPRHKITKRGQNVTFRCDPISEHNRLYWYRQTLGQGPEFLTYFQNEAQLEKSRLLSDRFSAERPKGSFSTLEIQRTEQGDSAMYLCASSLQETQYFGPGTRLLVL.

The genes are TRBV5-4 and TRBJ2-7; D gene uncertain. There are 16 residues in the CDR3. V was shortened by 0 bases and J by 2 bases, with 15 bases between the two germline ends. CDR1 and CDR2 (germline): SGHNT, YYREEE (reference sequence). The CDR3 nucleotides are TGTGCCAGCAGCTTGGGTGGAGCCAGCAGAGCCTACGAGCAGTACTTC. Translated: CASSLGGASRAYEQYF.

V is TRBV7-8 and J is TRBJ1-1; D is uncertain. This CDR3 has 13 amino acids. The ends were cut back, 1 base at V and 4 bases at J, with 7 bases in the middle. Germline V lookup: CDR1 SGHVS, CDR2 FQNEAQ. CDR3 sequence: CASSLGSGTEAFF. CDR3 in DNA: TGTGCCAGCAGCTTAGGGTCAGGCACTGAAGCTTTCTTT.

This clone has a single count. The chain employs TRBV27 and TRBJ1-3; D uncertain. Trimming shortened V by 6 bases and J by 0 bases, and 12 bases separated the two germline ends. The CDR3 sequence is 15 residues long. CDR1 is MNHEY and CDR2 is SMNVEV in the germline V gene (reference sequence). The CDR3 spells CASSSRRDSGNTIYF. Here the CDR3 DNA reads TGTGCCAGCAGCTCTCGACGTGACTCTGGAAACACCATATATTTT.

The rearrangement uses TRBV27 and TRBJ2-1; TRBD1 is a possible D gene (6 bases). Germline V gene data show CDR1 as MNHEY and CDR2 as SMNVEV (reference sequence). V shed 6 bases and J shed 9 bases, with 18 bases lying between them. The CDR3 spans 14 residues. In nucleotides, the CDR3 is TGTGCCAGCAGGGACATGACAGGTCTTGGTGAGCAGTTCTTC. This translates into CASRDMTGLGEQFF.

The chain recombines TRBV6-1 with TRBJ2-7, with D perhaps given as TRBD1 or TRBD2 (6 bases each). The germline CDR1 and CDR2 sequences are MNHNS and SASEGT. CDR3 length equals 11 residues. The chain's CDR3 is CSGGPFGEQYF. Written as DNA, the CDR3 is TGTTCCGGGGGCCCTTTCGGCGAGCAGTACTTC.

This clone appeared a few times. V and J are TRBV19 and TRBJ1-1, with TRBD1 identical over 7 bases. V shed 3 bases and J 6 bases; nucleotides not matched to a gene: 4. CDR1 is LNHDA, CDR2 SQIVND, per germline (reference sequence). The CDR3 is made up of 13 amino acids. The CDR3 sequence: CASSMGTVPEAFF. The CDR3 nucleotides read TGTGCCAGTAGTATGGGGACAGTGCCTGAAGCTTTCTTT.

This chain connects TRBV2 to TRBJ1-4, with D possibly TRBD1 on 5 matching bases. The CDR3 spans 14 residues. V was pared by 7 bases and J by 4 bases, with 13 bases between. The germline gives CDR1 SNHLY, CDR2 FYNNEI. This CDR3 reads CASTGGGNNEKLFF. The CDR3 nucleotides are TGTGCCAGCACCGGGGGAGGGAATAATGAAAAACTGTTTTTT.

The chain is built from TRBV5-4 and TRBJ2-2; 14 positions agree with TRBD2. This CDR3 region has 16 residues. V trimming: 6 bases; J trimming: 4 bases; junction bases outside the gene matches: 5. From germline, CDR1 is SGHNT and CDR2 YYREEE (reference sequence). As DNA, the CDR3 is TGTGCCAGCACCCGGACTAGCGGGAGGTCCACCGGGGAGCTGTTTTTT. As protein: CASTRTSGRSTGELFF.

The CDR3 loop is CASARDHGNEQFF. The CDR3 DNA sequence: TGTGCCAGCGCCCGGGACCATGGAAATGAGCAGTTCTTC. V usage is TRBV9 and J usage is TRBJ2-1; D possibly matches TRBD1 or TRBD2 (5 bases each). Germline V gene lookup returns CDR1 SGDLS and CDR2 YYNGEE. The ends were cut back, 7 bases at V and 7 bases at J, with 15 bases in the middle. The CDR3 extends over 13 amino acids.

V usage is TRBV4-1 and J usage is TRBJ2-7; D possibly uses TRBD1 or TRBD2 (5 bases each). Trimming pared 1 base from V and 0 bases from J, leaving 22 bases between. Per germline, CDR1 MGHRA and CDR2 YSYEKL. The CDR3 extends over 19 amino acids. The CDR3 DNA reads TGCGCCAGCAGCCAAGCACCGGGACGCTTAAGCACGTACTCCTACGAGCAGTACTTC. Translated: CASSQAPGRLSTYSYEQYF.

This chain uses TRBV6-1 with TRBJ2-7; 7 positions agree with TRBD1. This CDR3 is built from 12 residues. After removal of 7 bases from V and 8 bases from J, the junction contained 8 bases not matched to a gene. CDR1 and CDR2 (germline): MNHNS, SASEGT. The CDR3 nucleotides read TGTGCCAGCACGGGACAGCCTGGTCAGCAGTACTTC. This gives the protein CASTGQPGQQYF.

The rearrangement links TRBV7-6 to TRBJ1-2; D gene ambiguous. Germline V lookup: CDR1 SGHVS, CDR2 FNYEAQ. The CDR3 length is 13 residues. The ends were cut back, 1 base at V and 3 bases at J, with 6 bases in the middle. The CDR3 DNA sequence: TGTGCCAGCAGCTTAGAAGCCCACTATGGCTACACCTTC. Protein sequence: CASSLEAHYGYTF.

Written as DNA, the CDR3 is TGTGCCAGCAGCTTACGGTCTGCGCGAGGCTACACCTTC. Residues: CASSLRSARGYTF. The V call is TRBV7-2, the J call TRBJ1-2; D call uncertain. CDR3 size: 13 residues. V was clipped by 2 bases and J by 8 bases, with 12 bases between them. Germline-derived CDR1 and CDR2 are SGHTA and FQGNSA.

The J gene is TRBJ1-4, the V gene TRBV28; TRBD1 matches 9 bases. CDR1 and CDR2 (germline): MDHEN, SYDVKM. The CDR3 sequence is 15 residues long. Trimming cost V 6 bases and J 6 bases; bases outside gene matches: 8. This CDR3 reads CASSLPGQGYEKLFF. The CDR3 nucleotides are TGTGCCAGCAGCTTACCGGGACAGGGATATGAAAAACTGTTTTTT. Full variable domain (rest looked up from reference TRBV28 and TRBJ1-4): DVKVTQSSRYLVKRTGEKVFLECVQDMDHENMFWYRQDPGLGLRLIYFSYDVKMKEKGDIPEGYSVSREKKERFSLILESASTNQTSMYLCASSLPGQGYEKLFFGSGTQLSVL.

This chain connects TRBV5-1 to TRBJ1-1, with 7 positions matching TRBD1. This CDR3 contains 14 residues. CDR1 is SGHRS and CDR2 is YFSETQ in the germline V gene. V trimming: 0 bases; J trimming: 4 bases; junction bases outside the gene matches: 3. The CDR3 protein is CASSLGDRATEAFF. The CDR3, as DNA: TGCGCCAGCAGCTTGGGTGACAGGGCCACTGAAGCTTTCTTT.

The DNA for the CDR3 is TGTGCCAGCAGCTTAGGCGGCGGACGGTTACGAAATCAGCCCCAGCATTTT. Translated, it gives CASSLGGGRLRNQPQHF. The chain couples TRBV7-2 to TRBJ1-5; D is unclear. Germline assignment: CDR1 SGHTA and CDR2 FQGNSA. V lost 1 base, J lost 4 bases, and 17 bases lay in between. This CDR3 contains 17 residues.

J is TRBJ2-7 and V is TRBV28; TRBD2 aligns across 10 bases. Germline CDR1 is MDHEN and CDR2 is SYDVKM. The J segment lost 0 bases and the V segment lost 6 bases, leaving 5 bases of the junction unmatched. The length of the CDR3 is 15 residues. The CDR3: CASSIAGGTSYEQYF. CDR3 nucleotide sequence: TGTGCCAGCAGCATAGCGGGAGGTACCTCCTACGAGCAGTACTTC. The full variable domain, in which reference TRBV28 and TRBJ2-7 provide the parts outside the CDR3, is DVKVTQSSRYLVKRTGEKVFLECVQDMDHENMFWYRQDPGLGLRLIYFSYDVKMKEKGDIPEGYSVSREKKERFSLILESASTNQTSMYLCASSIAGGTSYEQYFGPGTRLTVT.

This chain joins TRBV28 and TRBJ2-1; 9 positions match TRBD2. This CDR3 contains 16 residues. Trimming removed 6 bases from V and 6 bases from J; junction bases left unmatched: 12. Per the germline V gene, CDR1 is MDHEN and CDR2 is SYDVKM. The CDR3: CASSLKLSGRLNEQFF. CDR3 coding DNA: TGTGCCAGCAGCCTGAAACTTAGCGGGAGACTCAATGAGCAGTTCTTC.

This chain uses TRBV9 with TRBJ1-2, with D tentatively TRBD1 (5 bases). V was trimmed by 5 bases and J by 3 bases, leaving 17 bases between them. Germline V gene sequence: CDR1 SGDLS, CDR2 YYNGEE. There are 15 residues in the CDR3. The CDR3 coding sequence is TGTGCCAGCAGTGTCAATCCGACAGCGCACTATGGCTACACCTTC. Amino acids: CASSVNPTAHYGYTF.

This clone has more than one count but fewer than ten. The chain uses TRBV19 and TRBJ1-6; perhaps TRBD1 as D (5 bases). This CDR3 is built from 16 residues. V was pared by 1 base and J by 8 bases, with 15 bases between. The V gene's germline CDR1 is LNHDA and CDR2 SQIVND (reference sequence). The CDR3 here is CASSIVAGAGDSPLHF. The CDR3 DNA reads TGTGCCAGTAGTATAGTAGCTGGGGCTGGCGATTCACCCCTCCACTTT.

This clone has just a few counts. The chain uses TRBV6-5 and TRBJ2-3; maybe TRBD2 (5 bases). This CDR3 comprises 13 residues. The germline V gene has CDR1 MNHEY and CDR2 SVGAGI. Between the trimmed V and J ends, which lost 2 bases and 8 bases, there was a span of 11 bases. CDR3 region: CASSYPRGGTQYF. CDR3 nucleotides: TGTGCCAGCAGTTACCCCCGTGGAGGTACGCAGTATTTT.